These 21 T cell receptor beta chains share one sample of origin, sequenced in a study of T cells in localized non-small cell lung cancer. Only in-frame clones appear in the TCRdb table, and some are missing; sequencing was by immunoSEQ multiplex PCR. This sample yields about 19,000 clones, of which about four fifths are seen a single time; about 25% belongs to the top ten. The sample here was peripheral blood, taken before any cancer treatment. The origin of the receptors is a female donor of 60 years or more with stage I lung adenocarcinoma.

This clone is termed large. This chain links TRBV5-6 with TRBJ1-2; D is uncertain. Trimming left V 5 bases short and J 2 bases short, with 19 bases between. Looked up from germline, CDR1 is SGHDT and CDR2 is YYEEEE. The CDR3 is 16 residues long. CDR3 DNA sequence: TGTGCCAGCAGAGTGGAGGAGCAGGCATACAACTATGGCTACACCTTC. Translating it yields CASRVEEQAYNYGYTF.

Here the CDR3 DNA reads TGCGCCAGCAGCCGAGGGGCAAGTTGGGAGCTGTTTTTT. Encoded protein: CASSRGASWELFF. This chain links TRBV4-3 with TRBJ2-2, with D perhaps matching TRBD1 or TRBD2 (5 bases each). V lost 4 bases and J 9 bases, leaving 12 bases between the germline ends. Per germline, CDR1 LGHNA and CDR2 YSLEER. The CDR3 totals 13 residues.

The chain couples TRBV19 to TRBJ1-1; D not certain. The germline gives CDR1 LNHDA, CDR2 SQIVND (reference sequence). The V end lost 5 bases, the J end lost 5 bases, and 12 bases lay between the germline ends. CDR3 length equals 13 residues. CDR3 DNA sequence: TGTGCCAGTAGTTGGGCCAGTAGTACTGAAGCTTTCTTT. Amino acids: CASSWASSTEAFF.

The V call is TRBV6-1, the J call TRBJ1-5; a weak D match, TRBD1 (5 bases). Germline V gives CDR1 MNHNS, CDR2 SASEGT. V lost 4 bases and J lost 1, with 11 bases in between. This CDR3 has 15 amino acids. The CDR3 DNA is TGTGCCAGCAGTGTCGGAGGGACCAGCAATCAGCCCCAGCATTTT. Its translation: CASSVGGTSNQPQHF.

V gene TRBV28 combines with J gene TRBJ1-5; possible D gene TRBD1, 5 bases. The CDR3 sequence is 13 residues long. The germline CDR1 and CDR2 sequences are MDHEN and SYDVKM. V lost 2 bases and J 8 bases, leaving 10 bases between the germline ends. The CDR3 loop is CASSLEGHKPQHF. CDR3 DNA: TGTGCCAGCAGTTTAGAGGGGCATAAGCCCCAGCATTTT.

This clone was observed once. The CDR3 DNA sequence: TGTGCCAGTAGTATAGGGCGGGAGACCCAGTACTTC. Encoded protein: CASSIGRETQYF. V and J are TRBV19 and TRBJ2-5; D gene unclear. Trimming pared 1 base from V and 5 bases from J, leaving 5 bases between. Germline V gene data show CDR1 as LNHDA and CDR2 as SQIVND (reference sequence). The CDR3 spans 12 residues.

The rearrangement links TRBV7-3 to TRBJ2-7, with TRBD1 identical over 8 bases. This CDR3 has 15 residues. The germline V gene has CDR1 SGHTA and CDR2 FQGTGA. Trimming removed 3 bases from V and 2 bases from J; junction bases left unmatched: 6. In nucleotides, the CDR3 is TGTGCCAGCAGCTTGGTAGGGACAGGAACCTACGAGCAGTACTTC. As protein: CASSLVGTGTYEQYF.

This chain joins TRBV19 and TRBJ2-1; tentative D call: TRBD1 (6 bases). V lost 10 bases and J 4 bases, leaving 17 bases between the germline ends. The CDR3 has 14 amino acids. Germline CDR1 is LNHDA and CDR2 is SQIVND (reference sequence). This CDR3 reads CATTEGQSYNEQFF. CDR3 DNA sequence: TGTGCCACGACCGAAGGACAGTCTTACAATGAGCAGTTCTTC.

The chain employs TRBV6-6 and TRBJ1-6; TRBD1 matches 9 bases. There are 15 residues in the CDR3. V lost 0 bases, J lost 8 bases, and 2 bases stayed unmatched. Germline CDR1 reads MNHNY; CDR2 reads SVGAGI (reference sequence). CDR3 residues: CASSYSWDRDSPLHF. CDR3 in DNA: TGTGCCAGCAGTTACTCATGGGACAGGGATTCACCCCTCCACTTT.

This clone came up once. V is TRBV19 and J is TRBJ1-2, with D unresolved. The CDR3 is 12 residues long. Germline V gene lookup returns CDR1 LNHDA and CDR2 SQIVND (reference sequence). V was cut by 6 bases and J by 6 bases, with 11 bases left in between. The CDR3 loop is CASSDIGDGYTF. The CDR3 nucleotides are TGTGCCAGTAGCGATATCGGGGATGGCTACACCTTC.

This clone was seen a single time. V and J are TRBV27 and TRBJ2-2; D is ambiguous. Trimming took 2 bases from V and 0 from J, leaving 7 bases between them. The V gene's germline CDR1 is MNHEY and CDR2 SMNVEV (reference sequence). CDR3 size: 15 residues. The CDR3 DNA is TGTGCCAGCAGTTTACTCAGCACGAACACCGGGGAGCTGTTTTTT. Its protein is CASSLLSTNTGELFF.

The J gene is TRBJ2-7, the V gene TRBV6-5; either TRBD1 or TRBD2 may fit D (5 bases each). Deletions cut 2 bases from V and 7 bases from J, with 6 bases between. The CDR3 extends over 11 amino acids. CDR1 MNHEY and CDR2 SVGAGI come from the germline V gene. CDR3 nucleotides: TGTGCCAGCAGTTACGGGGGAGAGCAGTACTTC. Translated: CASSYGGEQYF.

The V call is TRBV5-4, the J call TRBJ1-1; D is perhaps TRBD1 (5 bases). The CDR3 is made up of 13 amino acids. The germline CDR1 and CDR2 sequences are SGHNT and YYREEE (reference sequence). The V end lost 2 bases, the J end lost 7 bases, and 12 bases lay between the germline ends. The CDR3 DNA is TGTGCCAGCAGCTTCGACAGAACCTATGAAGCTTTCTTT. It codes for CASSFDRTYEAFF.

The chain is built from TRBV6-6 and TRBJ2-3, with D uncertain. Germline V gene data show CDR1 as MNHNY and CDR2 as SVGAGI (reference sequence). The CDR3 length is 11 residues. Trimming took off 8 bases at V and 2 bases at J, with 5 bases between the two ends. The CDR3: CASSSTDTQYF. CDR3 nucleotide sequence: TGTGCCAGCTCATCCACAGATACGCAGTATTTT.

This sequence joins TRBV5-1 and TRBJ2-5, with TRBD1 matching 9 bases. Germline assignment: CDR1 SGHRS and CDR2 YFSETQ. J was trimmed by 5 bases and V by 4 bases; bases with no gene match: 6. The CDR3 extends over 14 amino acids. This CDR3 reads CASSPQGAQETQYF. The DNA of the CDR3 is TGCGCCAGCAGCCCACAGGGGGCGCAGGAGACCCAGTACTTC.

This chain links TRBV11-2 with TRBJ1-4; 7 bases are shared with TRBD1. Trimming at V came to 0 bases and at J to 4 bases, leaving 17 bases not matched to a gene. CDR3 length: 20 residues. Germline CDR1 SGHAT, CDR2 FQNNGV. CDR3 sequence reads: CASSLEKKTIPGQNNEKLFF. The DNA for the CDR3 is TGTGCCAGCAGCTTAGAGAAAAAGACTATTCCGGGACAGAATAATGAAAAACTGTTTTTT. Filled out from reference TRBV11-2 and TRBJ1-4, the complete variable domain reads EAGVAQSPRYKIIEKRQSVAFWCNPISGHATLYWYQQILGQGPKLLIQFQNNGVVDDSQLPKDRFSAERLKGVDSTLKIQPAKLEDSAVYLCASSLEKKTIPGQNNEKLFFGSGTQLSVL.

J is TRBJ2-7 and V is TRBV28; the D gene is possibly TRBD2 (6 bases). V lost 6 bases and J 2 bases, leaving 17 bases between the germline ends. The CDR3 runs to 15 residues. Germline CDR1 is MDHEN and CDR2 is SYDVKM. Here the CDR3 DNA reads TGTGCCAGCAGAACTTCTTTCGGCGGGGCCTACGAGCAGTACTTC. This sequence encodes CASRTSFGGAYEQYF.

The chain is built from TRBV7-9 and TRBJ1-2; 9 bases line up with TRBD1. Germline V gene lookup returns CDR1 SEHNR and CDR2 FQNEAQ (reference sequence). CDR3 length: 15 amino acids. Trimming took 5 bases from V and 8 from J; bases not matched to a gene: 12. The CDR3 DNA reads as TGTGCCAGCAGCGGTAACACAGGGGGCGGGAAAGGCTACACCTTC. As protein: CASSGNTGGGKGYTF. Full variable domain (missing parts from reference TRBV7-9 and TRBJ1-2): DTGVSQNPRHKITKRGQNVTFRCDPISEHNRLYWYRQTLGQGPEFLTYFQNEAQLEKSRLLSDRFSAERPKGSFSTLEIQRTEQGDSAMYLCASSGNTGGGKGYTFGSGTRLTVV.

The genes are TRBV7-2 and TRBJ1-2, with TRBD1 as a possible D gene (6 bases). The CDR3 has 14 amino acids. Trimming left V 5 bases short and J 5 bases short, with 15 bases between. CDR1 SGHTA and CDR2 FQGNSA come from the germline V gene. The CDR3 is CASSPLYQGYGYTF. The CDR3 DNA follows: TGTGCCAGCAGCCCCCTATATCAGGGGTATGGCTACACCTTC.

In this sample, this clone turned up once. The gene calls are TRBV2 and TRBJ1-4, with no clear D. Germline CDR1 is SNHLY and CDR2 is FYNNEI. CDR3 size: 12 residues. The V end lost 7 bases, the J end lost 8 bases, and 11 bases lay between the germline ends. CDR3 loop: CASKPEGEKLFF. The CDR3 region has the DNA TGTGCCAGCAAACCCGAAGGAGAAAAACTGTTTTTT. Complete variable domain (other parts from reference TRBV2 and TRBJ1-4): EPEVTQTPSHQVTQMGQEVILRCVPISNHLYFYWYRQILGQKVEFLVSFYNNEISEKSEIFDDQFSVERPDGSNFTLKIRSTKLEDSAMYFCASKPEGEKLFFGSGTQLSVL.

The DNA of the CDR3 is TGTGCCAGCAGGGGACTAGCGTTAGAGACCCAGTACTTC. Encoded protein: CASRGLALETQYF. The chain links TRBV7-6 to TRBJ2-5; 10 bases line up with TRBD2. CDR1 is SGHVS and CDR2 is FNYEAQ in the germline V gene. V lost 6 bases, J lost 4 bases, and 2 bases stayed unmatched. The CDR3 length is 13 residues.